These 12 T cell receptor beta chains originate from one sample sequenced in a study of patients and donors after allogeneic stem cell transplantation. TCRdb re-called the RT-PCR reads through MiXCR, storing one row per CDR3 protein. The sample has hundreds of thousands of distinct CDR3 sequences, 16% seen once. The sequencing input was blood, either unsorted or a sorted T cell fraction (not recorded which). Source of these receptors: a human donor who was either an allogeneic HSCT recipient or a stem cell or donor lymphocyte infusion donor (not recorded which). It is not recorded whose cells these are; they may come from a transplant donor.

The rearrangement joins TRBV7-2 to TRBJ2-5, with 11 bases aligning to TRBD2. Germline V CDR1 and CDR2: SGHTA, FQGNSA. This CDR3 spans 16 amino acids. V lost 5 bases and J lost 3; bases outside the gene matches: 8. CDR3 bases: TGTGCCAGCAGCATTCGTAGCGGGGGGGCCAAAGAGACCCAGTACTTC. This gives the protein CASSIRSGGAKETQYF.

The V and J genes are TRBV24-1 and TRBJ1-2, with 8 bases matching TRBD1. V was clipped by 4 bases and J by 4 bases; unmatched bases: 4. This CDR3 comprises 14 residues. CDR1 KGHDR and CDR2 SFDVKD come from the germline V gene. CDR3 sequence (DNA): TGTGCCACCAGTGACCCGGGACAGGCCTATGGCTACACCTTC. The encoded protein is CATSDPGQAYGYTF.

This clonotype came up many times. Here the CDR3 reads CANTRLDRNTEAFF. CDR3 sequence (DNA): TGTGCCAACACCCGTCTGGACCGGAACACTGAAGCTTTCTTT. The rearrangement uses TRBV18 and TRBJ1-1; D uncertain. V lost 10 bases to trimming and J lost 1 base, with 16 bases between them. This CDR3 contains 14 residues. Germline V lookup: CDR1 KGHSH, CDR2 LQKENI. Full variable domain (outside the CDR3, taken from reference TRBV18 and TRBJ1-1): NAGVMQNPRHLVRRRGQEARLRCSPMKGHSHVYWYRQLPEEGLKFMVYLQKENIIDESGMPKERFSAEFPKEGPSILRIQQVVRGDSAAYFCANTRLDRNTEAFFGQGTRLTVV.

This clonotype came up a few times. The chain combines TRBV5-5 with TRBJ2-5, with D perhaps matching TRBD1 (5 bases). Germline V gene data show CDR1 as SGHKS and CDR2 as YYEKEE (reference sequence). CDR3 length: 13 residues. Trimming stripped 3 bases from V and 8 bases from J, with 14 bases between. CDR3 amino acids: CASSSRLDSTQYF. The CDR3 DNA follows: TGTGCCAGCAGCTCCCGGCTAGACAGCACCCAGTACTTC.

The rearrangement joins TRBV6-6 to TRBJ1-1; D might be TRBD1 (6 bases). V lost 7 bases and J lost 14, with 23 bases in between. This CDR3 region has 13 residues. In germline, CDR1 is MNHNY, CDR2 SVGAGI (reference sequence). The DNA of the CDR3 is TGTGCCAGCAATAGGGGGGGAGGGAGAAGCGAGTTCTTT. This sequence encodes CASNRGGGRSEFF.

Many counts were recorded for this clonotype. The chain uses TRBV5-1 and TRBJ1-1, with TRBD1 as a possible D gene (5 bases). The CDR3 length is 14 residues. V lost 4 bases and J lost 7, with 17 bases in between. From germline, CDR1 is SGHRS and CDR2 YFSETQ. The CDR3 bases are TGCGCCAGCAGCGTCTTAAGGCAGGGTGGTGAAGCTTTCTTT. Translation: CASSVLRQGGEAFF.

The sample holds a few counts of this clonotype. The chain is built from TRBV30 and TRBJ2-7, with D tentatively TRBD1 (7 bases). Trimming cost V 3 bases and J 6 bases, with 18 bases left between them. CDR1 and CDR2 from the germline V gene are GTSNPN and SVGIG (reference sequence). The CDR3 consists of 14 residues. The CDR3 coding sequence is TGTGCCTGGAGCTTTGGGAGGCGACAGGGCGAGCAGTACTTC. As protein: CAWSFGRRQGEQYF.

This clonotype was detected a few times. The chain couples TRBV27 to TRBJ2-7; weak D call: TRBD2 (7 bases). Germline lookup yields CDR1 MNHEY and CDR2 SMNVEV (reference sequence). Trimming stripped 8 bases from V and 0 bases from J, with 11 bases between. The CDR3 runs to 13 residues. This CDR3 reads CASFRGASYEQYF. The CDR3 DNA reads as TGTGCCAGCTTCCGGGGGGCCTCCTACGAGCAGTACTTC.

This clonotype was counted only a few times. This chain links TRBV6-5 with TRBJ2-5; D possibly uses TRBD1 or TRBD2 (5 bases each). The CDR3 runs 14 residues. CDR1 and CDR2 from the germline V gene are MNHEY and SVGAGI. With 0 bases removed from V and 4 bases from J, the gap between germline ends came to 9 bases. The CDR3 nucleotides read TGTGCCAGCAGTTACTCGGGACGTCTAGAGACCCAGTACTTC. Protein: CASSYSGRLETQYF.

This clonotype was seen a handful of times. The J gene is TRBJ2-7, the V gene TRBV27, with a weak D call TRBD2 (6 bases). V lost 1 base to trimming and J lost 6 bases, with 16 bases between them. This CDR3 spans 15 amino acids. CDR1 is MNHEY and CDR2 is SMNVEV in the germline V gene (reference sequence). The CDR3 sequence: CASSLLGGVAGEQYF. The CDR3 DNA follows: TGTGCCAGCAGTTTATTGGGCGGGGTGGCGGGCGAGCAGTACTTC.

The chain carries TRBV20-1 and TRBJ1-5, with a tentative D call TRBD1 (5 bases). Germline V gene sequence: CDR1 DFQATT, CDR2 SNEGSKA (reference sequence). The V end was cut by 0 bases, the J end by 7 bases, with 13 bases between. The CDR3 loop spans 14 amino acids. CDR3 sequence (DNA): TGCAGTGCTAGAGATATCAGGGTACACCAGCCCCAGCATTTT. Translating gives CSARDIRVHQPQHF.

This clonotype was detected many times. As DNA, the CDR3 is TGTGCCAGCAGTCCCGGGGGCTCCTACGAGCAGTACTTC. Translated, it gives CASSPGGSYEQYF. J is TRBJ2-7 and V is TRBV27; possibly TRBD2 for D (6 bases). Germline lookup yields CDR1 MNHEY and CDR2 SMNVEV (reference sequence). V gave up 5 bases and J gave up 0 bases, with 8 bases separating them. The CDR3 extends over 13 amino acids.